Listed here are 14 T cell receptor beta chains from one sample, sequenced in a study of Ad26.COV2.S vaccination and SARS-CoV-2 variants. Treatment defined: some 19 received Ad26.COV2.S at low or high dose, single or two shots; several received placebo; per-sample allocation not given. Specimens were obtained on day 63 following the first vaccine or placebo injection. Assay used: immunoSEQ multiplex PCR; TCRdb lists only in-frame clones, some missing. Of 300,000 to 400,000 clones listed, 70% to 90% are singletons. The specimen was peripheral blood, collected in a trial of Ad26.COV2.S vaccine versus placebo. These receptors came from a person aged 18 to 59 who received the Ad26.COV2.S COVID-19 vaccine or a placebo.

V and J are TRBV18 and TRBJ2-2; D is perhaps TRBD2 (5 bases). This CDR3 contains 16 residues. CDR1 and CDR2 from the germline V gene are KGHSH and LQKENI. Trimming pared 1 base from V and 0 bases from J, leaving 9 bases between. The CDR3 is CASSPQDWTNTGELFF. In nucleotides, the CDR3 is TGTGCCAGCTCACCACAGGACTGGACGAACACCGGGGAGCTGTTTTTT. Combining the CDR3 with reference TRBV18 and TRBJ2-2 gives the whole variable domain NAGVMQNPRHLVRRRGQEARLRCSPMKGHSHVYWYRQLPEEGLKFMVYLQKENIIDESGMPKERFSAEFPKEGPSILRIQQVVRGDSAAYFCASSPQDWTNTGELFFGEGSRLTVL.

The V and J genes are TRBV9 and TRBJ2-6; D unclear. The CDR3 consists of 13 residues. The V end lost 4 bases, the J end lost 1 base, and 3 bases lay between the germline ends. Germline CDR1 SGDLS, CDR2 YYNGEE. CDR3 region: CASSTSGANVLTF. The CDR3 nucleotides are TGTGCCAGCAGCACTTCTGGGGCCAACGTCCTGACTTTC.

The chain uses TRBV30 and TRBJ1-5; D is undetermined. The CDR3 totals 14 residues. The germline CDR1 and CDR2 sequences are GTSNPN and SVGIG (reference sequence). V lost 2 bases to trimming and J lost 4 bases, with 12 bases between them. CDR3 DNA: TGTGCCTGGAGTCTGTTCGATGAGAATCAGCCCCAGCATTTT. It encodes CAWSLFDENQPQHF.

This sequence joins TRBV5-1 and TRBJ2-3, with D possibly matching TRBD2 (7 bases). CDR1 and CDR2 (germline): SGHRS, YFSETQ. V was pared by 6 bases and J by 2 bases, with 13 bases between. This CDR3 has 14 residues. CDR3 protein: CASTERGHTDTQYF. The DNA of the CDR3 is TGCGCCAGCACCGAGCGGGGACACACAGATACGCAGTATTTT.

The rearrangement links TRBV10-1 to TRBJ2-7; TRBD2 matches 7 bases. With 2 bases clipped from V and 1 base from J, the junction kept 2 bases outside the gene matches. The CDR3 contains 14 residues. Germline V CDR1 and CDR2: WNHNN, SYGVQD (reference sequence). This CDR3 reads CASSEASGSYEQYF. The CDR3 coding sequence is TGCGCCAGCAGTGAGGCTAGCGGATCCTACGAGCAGTACTTC.

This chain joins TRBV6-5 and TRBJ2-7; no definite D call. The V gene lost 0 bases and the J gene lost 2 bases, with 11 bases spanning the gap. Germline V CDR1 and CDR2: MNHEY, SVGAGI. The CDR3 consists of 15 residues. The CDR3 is CASSYSIGEAYEQYF. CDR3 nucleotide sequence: TGTGCCAGCAGTTACTCCATTGGAGAAGCCTACGAGCAGTACTTC.

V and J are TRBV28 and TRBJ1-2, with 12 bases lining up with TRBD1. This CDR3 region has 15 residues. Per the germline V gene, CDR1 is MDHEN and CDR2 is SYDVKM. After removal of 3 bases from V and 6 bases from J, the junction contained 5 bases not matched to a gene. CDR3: CASSLRDRGRDGYTF. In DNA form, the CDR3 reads TGTGCCAGCAGTTTGCGGGACAGGGGGCGGGATGGCTACACCTTC.

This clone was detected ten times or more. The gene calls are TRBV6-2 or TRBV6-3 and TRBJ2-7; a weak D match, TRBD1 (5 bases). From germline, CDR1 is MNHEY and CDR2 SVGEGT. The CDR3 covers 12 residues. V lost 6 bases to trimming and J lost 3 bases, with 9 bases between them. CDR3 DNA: TGTGCCAGCAGCGACAGAGTCTACGAGCAGTACTTC. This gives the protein CASSDRVYEQYF.

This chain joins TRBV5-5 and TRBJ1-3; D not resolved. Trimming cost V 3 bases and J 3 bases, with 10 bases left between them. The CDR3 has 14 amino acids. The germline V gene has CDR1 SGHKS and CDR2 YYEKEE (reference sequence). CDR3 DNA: TGTGCCAGCAGCTCTGGACCGTTTGGAAACACCATATATTTT. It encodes CASSSGPFGNTIYF. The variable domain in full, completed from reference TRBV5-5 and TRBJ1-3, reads DAGVTQSPTHLIKTRGQQVTLRCSPISGHKSVSWYQQVLGQGPQFIFQYYEKEERGRGNFPDRFSARQFPNYSSELNVNALLLGDSALYLCASSSGPFGNTIYFGEGSWLTVV.

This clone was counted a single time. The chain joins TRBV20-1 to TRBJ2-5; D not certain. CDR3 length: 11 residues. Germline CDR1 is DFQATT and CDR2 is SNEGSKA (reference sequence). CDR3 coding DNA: TGCAGCGTGGGCTTCCAAGAGACCCAGTACTTC. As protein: CSVGFQETQYF.

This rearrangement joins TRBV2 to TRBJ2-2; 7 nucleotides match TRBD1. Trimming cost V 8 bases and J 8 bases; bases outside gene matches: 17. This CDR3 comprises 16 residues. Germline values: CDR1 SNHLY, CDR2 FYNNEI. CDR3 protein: CASRQGGQKPRGELFF. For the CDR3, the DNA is TGTGCCAGCCGACAGGGCGGGCAGAAACCCAGGGGGGAGCTGTTTTTT. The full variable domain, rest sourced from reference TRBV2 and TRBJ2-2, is EPEVTQTPSHQVTQMGQEVILRCVPISNHLYFYWYRQILGQKVEFLVSFYNNEISEKSEIFDDQFSVERPDGSNFTLKIRSTKLEDSAMYFCASRQGGQKPRGELFFGEGSRLTVL.

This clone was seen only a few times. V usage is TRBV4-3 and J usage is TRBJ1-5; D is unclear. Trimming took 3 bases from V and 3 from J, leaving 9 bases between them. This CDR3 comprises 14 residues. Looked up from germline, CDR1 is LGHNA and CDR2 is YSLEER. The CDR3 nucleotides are TGCGCCAGCAGCCACTCCCAAGTCAATCAGCCCCAGCATTTT. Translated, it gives CASSHSQVNQPQHF.

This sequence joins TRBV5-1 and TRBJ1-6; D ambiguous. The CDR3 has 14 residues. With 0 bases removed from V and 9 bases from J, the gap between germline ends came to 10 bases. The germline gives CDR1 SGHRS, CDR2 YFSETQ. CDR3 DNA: TGCGCCAGCAGCTTGGGCGGGGATGCTTCACCCCTCCACTTT. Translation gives CASSLGGDASPLHF.

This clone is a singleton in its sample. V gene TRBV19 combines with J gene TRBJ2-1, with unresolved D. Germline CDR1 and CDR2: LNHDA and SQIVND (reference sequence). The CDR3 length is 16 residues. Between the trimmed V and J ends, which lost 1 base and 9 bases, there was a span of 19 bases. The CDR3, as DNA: TGTGCCAGTAGTATAGGCTCGTACCAGATCCTCCTTGAGCAGTTCTTC. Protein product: CASSIGSYQILLEQFF.